A selection of T cell receptor beta chains follows, all from one sample in a study of blood T cell repertoires in COVID-19. Sequencing used immunoSEQ multiplex PCR; TCRdb keeps in-frame clones, though not all of them. Among 200,000 to 300,000 clones listed, about 81% were seen once. Material: peripheral blood. The receptor set was obtained from a woman aged 55-69 years with active or convalescent COVID-19. The CDR3 runs from the conserved cysteine through the conserved F or W. Each record gives: V gene, J gene, clone size, D gene, CDR3 protein, CDR3 DNA. A D gene is named only where the DNA matches it firmly. Clone sizes are given selectively: once, few, many, or a class where the clone is expanded.

TRBV5-1,TRBJ1-2,-,-,CASTYRDPRRGYTF,TGCGCCAGCACCTACAGGGATCCGCGGCGCGGCTACACCTTC
TRBV7-9,TRBJ1-5,-,-,CASSLAASNQPQHF,TGTGCCAGCAGCTTAGCAGCTAGCAATCAGCCCCAGCATTTT
TRBV30,TRBJ1-2,-,-,CAWSVHQDSYF,TGTGCCTGGAGTGTACATCAGGACAGCTACTTC
TRBV2,TRBJ1-5,-,-,CASRETGFQPQHF,TGTGCCAGCAGGGAAACAGGGTTTCAGCCCCAGCATTTT
TRBV7-9,TRBJ2-5,-,TRBD1,CASSLGRGLETQYF,TGTGCCAGCAGCCTCGGCAGGGGGCTAGAGACCCAGTACTTC
TRBV24-1,TRBJ2-7,once,TRBD1,CATRRAPRGRFYEQYF,TGTGCCACCAGGAGGGCCCCCAGGGGGCGATTTTACGAGCAGTACTTC
TRBV30,TRBJ1-4,few,-,CAWSPGTRNEKLFF,TGTGCCTGGAGTCCCGGGACTCGGAATGAAAAACTGTTTTTT
TRBV18,TRBJ1-2,few,-,CASSQQGLGGYTF,TGTGCCAGCTCGCAACAGGGATTAGGTGGCTACACCTTC
TRBV7-3,TRBJ2-1,-,-,CASSLLNNEQFF,TGTGCCAGCAGCTTATTAAACAATGAGCAGTTCTTC
TRBV28,TRBJ2-5,-,-,CASGGGGPQETQYF,TGTGCCTCGGGGGGCGGGGGACCTCAAGAGACCCAGTACTTC